The T cell receptor (beta chain) described here comes from a study of T cells after yellow fever vaccination (dated by TCRdb to between 2018 and 2021). The study in broad terms: Libraries from fractions with low cell numbers were prepared with the SMART-Seq v4 Ultra Low Input RNA kit. Blood was collected at multiple timepoints before and after primary and secondary immunization, and bulk PBMC replicates and cell subsets were isolated. The cohort comprised two healthy male donors, one aged 18 to 30 and one aged 30 to 40 years. To follow T-cell clones before and after both primary and booster YFV17D yellow fever vaccination, bulk TCR alpha and beta repertoires underwent longitudinal sequencing.

The junction carries 8 bases between V and J, which are trimmed by 2 bases and 4 bases respectively. Spanning cysteine to phenylalanine, the CDR3 consists of 13 amino acids. The DNA shown is the 39-base CDR3, in frame from base 1. In the germline V gene, CDR1 corresponds to WSHSY and CDR2 to SAAADI. The sample holds many counts of this clonotype. Its target antigen remains unknown. Qualities for individual bases were not recorded, and no much larger clone is one base off. Sample treatment or condition, as interpreted from the label and publication: live attenuated yellow fever vaccine strain. PBMCs were isolated from peripheral blood using a standard Ficoll-Paque protocol. Dynabeads CD4 and CD8 positive selection kits were used to isolate the CD4 and CD8 T-cell fractions. RNA was extracted with TriZol from bulk PBMCs, CD4 and CD8 fractions, and dextramer-positive and dextramer-negative fractions. On the study overall, not on this receptor specifically: Compared with the primary T-cell response, the secondary T-cell response was weaker but faster, peaking on day 5 rather than day 15. After the booster, most clones that had expanded after primary vaccination were detected again (about 95% of CD4 and over 75% of CD8), suggesting broad maintenance of memory. Only a couple of donors were included in the study, so the extent to which the findings can be generalized is limited. A small share of clonotypes was detected in both CD4 and CD8 compartments, with the overlap likely arising from convergent recombination. FACS-sorted repertoires could contain abundant contaminating clonotypes from the bulk population, so computational filtering was required.

TCR cDNA was made using 5'RACE template switching, a step that added a universal primer site and unique molecular identifiers. Priming of cDNA synthesis was performed from both the TCR alpha and TCR beta constant segments. Libraries were amplified in two PCR steps, with sample barcodes and sequencing adapters added in the second step. Sequencing of libraries was performed on Illumina HiSeq 2500 (2x100 bp) or NovaSeq (2x150 bp). On the authors' methods: Reads were demultiplexed and collapsed into UMI consensus sequences with MIGEC, and V(D)J alignment was performed with MiXCR. Using edgeR on replicate PBMC samples, clonotypes were called vaccine-responding if FDR was below 0.01 and the log2 fold change was above 5 up to day 15. Bulk clonotypes were assigned CD4 or CD8 identity according to which sequenced CD4 or CD8 repertoire held them at higher abundance. TCRdb trimmed public reads at Q25 via fastp, called clones via MiXCR and kept in-frame beta chains. Each CDR3 protein appears once, grouped with its most common genes and DNA. TCRdb, not the original authors, processed these V and J calls. The sample contains about 110,000 distinct CDR3 sequences, approximately 8.4% of them found a single time. Clones ranked in the top ten supply around 25% of the sample.

This TCR was sampled from a man aged 30-40 years who received the YFV17D yellow fever vaccine. The chain links TRBV10-2 with TRBJ1-2; the D gene cannot be named for sure. The source material was CD8+ T cells sorted from PBMCs, sampled 45 days after the yellow fever booster vaccination. In nucleotide form, the sequence is TGCGCCAGCAGTGAGGACGTCATCTATGGCTACACCTTC. It translates to CASSEDVIYGYTF.